This TCR beta chain was identified during a study of OX40 agonist ivuxolimab in advanced cancers. For the study at large: The dose of intravenous ivuxolimab that patients received every 2 weeks ranged from 0.01 to 10 mg/kg.

Concerning this clone: Its antigen is not identified.

The CDR3 sequence is 14 residues long. CDR1 and CDR2 (germline): MNHNS, SASEGT. Trimming shortened V by 6 bases and J by 2 bases, and 12 bases separated the two germline ends. Study conclusions and caveats: The CD4+ and CD8+ T cells in the blood had expanded clonally by week 6 at 0.1 to 3.0 mg/kg.

TCRdb's copy holds only in-frame clones and misses some; the assay was immunoSEQ multiplex PCR. The table has about 87,000 clones, around nine tenths seen once. This TCR came from an adult with an advanced solid tumor such as melanoma, head and neck, liver or kidney cancer. The material was CD4+ or CD8+ T cells sorted from blood, obtained in a trial of the OX40 agonist ivuxolimab. The chain joins TRBV6-1 to TRBJ2-3; D tentatively fits TRBD1 or TRBD2 (5 bases each). In DNA form, the CDR3 reads TGTGCCAGCAGAGACCCCGGGGCCACAGATACGCAGTATTTT. Translated: CASRDPGATDTQYF.